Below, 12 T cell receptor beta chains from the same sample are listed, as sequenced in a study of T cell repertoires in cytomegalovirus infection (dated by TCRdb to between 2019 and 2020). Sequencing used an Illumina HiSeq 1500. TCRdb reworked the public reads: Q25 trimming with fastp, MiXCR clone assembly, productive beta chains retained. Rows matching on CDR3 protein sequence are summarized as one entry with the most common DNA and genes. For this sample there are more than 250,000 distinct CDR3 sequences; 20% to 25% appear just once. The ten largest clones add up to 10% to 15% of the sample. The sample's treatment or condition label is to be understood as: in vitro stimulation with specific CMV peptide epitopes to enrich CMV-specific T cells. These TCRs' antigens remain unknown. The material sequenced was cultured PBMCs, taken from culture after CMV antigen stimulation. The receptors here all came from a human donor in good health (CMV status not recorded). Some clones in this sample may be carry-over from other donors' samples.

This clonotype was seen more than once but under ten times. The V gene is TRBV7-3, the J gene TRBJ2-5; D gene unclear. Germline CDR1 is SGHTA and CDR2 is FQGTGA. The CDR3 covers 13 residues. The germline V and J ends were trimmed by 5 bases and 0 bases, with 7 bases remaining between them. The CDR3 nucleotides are TGTGCCAGCAGCGCCCAGTACCAAGAGACCCAGTACTTC. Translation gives CASSAQYQETQYF.

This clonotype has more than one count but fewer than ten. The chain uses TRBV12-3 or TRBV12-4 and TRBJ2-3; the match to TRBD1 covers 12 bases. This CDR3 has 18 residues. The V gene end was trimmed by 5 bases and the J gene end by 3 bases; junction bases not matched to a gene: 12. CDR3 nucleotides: TGTGCCAGCAGTATTGACCGGGACAGGGGGCATGGTACAGATACGCAGTATTTT. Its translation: CASSIDRDRGHGTDTQYF.

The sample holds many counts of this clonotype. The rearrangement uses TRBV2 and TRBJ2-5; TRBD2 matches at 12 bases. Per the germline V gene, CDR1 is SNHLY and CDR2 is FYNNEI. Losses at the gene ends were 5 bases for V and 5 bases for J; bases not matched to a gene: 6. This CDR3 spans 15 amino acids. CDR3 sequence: CASSPTSGGWETQYF. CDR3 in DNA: TGTGCCAGCAGTCCGACTAGCGGGGGATGGGAGACCCAGTACTTC.

The CDR3 sequence is CASSDGLGYNEQFF. The CDR3 nucleotides read TGTGCCAGCAGTGACGGTTTGGGTTACAATGAGCAGTTCTTC. The V gene is TRBV2, the J gene TRBJ2-1; D is unclear. Trimming removed 3 bases at V and 4 bases at J, with 10 bases between. This CDR3 has 14 amino acids. Germline CDR1 reads SNHLY; CDR2 reads FYNNEI.

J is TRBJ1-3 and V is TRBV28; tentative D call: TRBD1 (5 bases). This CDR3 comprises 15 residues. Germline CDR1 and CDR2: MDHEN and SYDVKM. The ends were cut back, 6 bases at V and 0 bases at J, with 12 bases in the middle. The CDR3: CASRGGTSSGNTIYF. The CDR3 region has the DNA TGTGCCAGCAGGGGGGGGACCTCCTCTGGAAACACCATATATTTT.

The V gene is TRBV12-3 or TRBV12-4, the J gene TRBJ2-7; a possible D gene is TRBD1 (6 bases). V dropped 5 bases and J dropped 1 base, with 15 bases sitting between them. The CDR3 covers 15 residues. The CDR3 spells CASSRTGLSSYEQYV. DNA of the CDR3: TGTGCCAGCAGTAGAACAGGGCTAAGTTCCTACGAGCAGTACGTC.

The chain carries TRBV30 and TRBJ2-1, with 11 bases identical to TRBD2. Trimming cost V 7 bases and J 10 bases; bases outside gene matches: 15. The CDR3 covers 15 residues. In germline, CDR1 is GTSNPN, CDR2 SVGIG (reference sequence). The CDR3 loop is CAYLSASGRFGEQFF. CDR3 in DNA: TGTGCCTACTTGTCGGCTAGCGGGAGGTTTGGCGAGCAGTTCTTC.

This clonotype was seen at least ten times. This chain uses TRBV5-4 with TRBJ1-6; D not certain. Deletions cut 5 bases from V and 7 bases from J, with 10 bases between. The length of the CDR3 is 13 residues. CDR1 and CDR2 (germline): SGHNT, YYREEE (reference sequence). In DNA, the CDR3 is TGTGCCAGCAGAGCACTGGCCAATTCACCCCTCCACTTT. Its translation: CASRALANSPLHF. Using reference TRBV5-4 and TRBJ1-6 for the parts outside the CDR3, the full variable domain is ETGVTQSPTHLIKTRGQQVTLRCSSQSGHNTVSWYQQALGQGPQFIFQYYREEENGRGNFPPRFSGLQFPNYSSELNVNALELDDSALYLCASRALANSPLHFGNGTRLTVT.

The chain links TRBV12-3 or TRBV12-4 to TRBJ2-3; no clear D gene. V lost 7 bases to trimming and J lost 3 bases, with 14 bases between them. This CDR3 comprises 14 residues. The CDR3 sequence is CASKDGYSTDTQYF. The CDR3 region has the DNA TGTGCCAGCAAGGATGGGTATAGTACAGATACGCAGTATTTT.

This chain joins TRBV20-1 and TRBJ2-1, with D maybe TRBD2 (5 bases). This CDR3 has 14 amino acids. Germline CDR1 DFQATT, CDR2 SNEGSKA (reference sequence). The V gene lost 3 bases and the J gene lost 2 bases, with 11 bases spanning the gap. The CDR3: CSARPARAYNEQFF. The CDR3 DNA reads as TGCAGTGCTAGGCCGGCGCGGGCCTACAATGAGCAGTTCTTC.

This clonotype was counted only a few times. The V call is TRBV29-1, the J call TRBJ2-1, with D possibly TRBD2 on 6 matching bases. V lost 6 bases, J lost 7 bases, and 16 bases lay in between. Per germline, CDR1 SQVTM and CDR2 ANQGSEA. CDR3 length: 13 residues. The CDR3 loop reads CSVQGGEANEQFF. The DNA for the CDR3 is TGCAGCGTGCAAGGCGGGGAGGCAAATGAGCAGTTCTTC.

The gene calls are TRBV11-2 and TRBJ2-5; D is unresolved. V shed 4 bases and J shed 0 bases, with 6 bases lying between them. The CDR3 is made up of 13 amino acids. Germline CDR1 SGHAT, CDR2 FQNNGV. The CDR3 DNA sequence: TGTGCCAGCAGCTCTCCCAACCAAGAGACCCAGTACTTC. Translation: CASSSPNQETQYF.